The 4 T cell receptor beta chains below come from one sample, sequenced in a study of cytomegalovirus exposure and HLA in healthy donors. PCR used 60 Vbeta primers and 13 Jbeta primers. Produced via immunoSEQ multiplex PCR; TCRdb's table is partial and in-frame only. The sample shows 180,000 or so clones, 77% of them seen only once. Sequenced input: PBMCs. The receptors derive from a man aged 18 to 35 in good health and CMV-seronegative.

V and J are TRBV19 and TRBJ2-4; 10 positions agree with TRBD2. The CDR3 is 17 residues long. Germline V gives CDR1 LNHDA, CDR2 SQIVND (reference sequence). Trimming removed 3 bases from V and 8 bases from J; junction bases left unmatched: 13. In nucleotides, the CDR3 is TGTGCCAGTAGTATCTCTTCTAGCGGGGGCGGGTGGGACATTCAGTACTTC. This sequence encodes CASSISSSGGGWDIQYF. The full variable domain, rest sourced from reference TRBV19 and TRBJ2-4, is DGGITQSPKYLFRKEGQNVTLSCEQNLNHDAMYWYRQDPGQGLRLIYYSQIVNDFQKGDIAEGYSVSREKKESFPLTVTSAQKNPTAFYLCASSISSSGGGWDIQYFGAGTRLSVL.

CDR3 nucleotides: TGCGCCAGCAGCCAATATCGGGAGGCCACCGGGGAGCTGTTTTTT. The encoded protein is CASSQYREATGELFF. The chain combines TRBV4-3 with TRBJ2-2; TRBD2 aligns across 7 bases. Germline assignment: CDR1 LGHNA and CDR2 YSLEER. The J segment lost 4 bases and the V segment lost 2 bases, leaving 4 bases of the junction unmatched. This CDR3 spans 15 amino acids.

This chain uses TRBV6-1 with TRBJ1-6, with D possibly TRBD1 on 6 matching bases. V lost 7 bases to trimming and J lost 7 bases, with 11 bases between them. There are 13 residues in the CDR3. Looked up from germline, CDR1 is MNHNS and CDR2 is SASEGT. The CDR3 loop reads CASIGQINSPLHF. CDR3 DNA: TGTGCCAGCATAGGACAGATCAATTCACCCCTCCACTTT.

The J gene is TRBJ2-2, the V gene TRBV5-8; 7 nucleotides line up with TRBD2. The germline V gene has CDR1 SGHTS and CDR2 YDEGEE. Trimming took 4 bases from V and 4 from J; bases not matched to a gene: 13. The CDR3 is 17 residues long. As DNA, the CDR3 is TGTGCCAGCAGCACGTACCTGGCTAGCGGAGCCACCGGGGAGCTGTTTTTT. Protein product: CASSTYLASGATGELFF. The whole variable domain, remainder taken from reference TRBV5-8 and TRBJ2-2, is EAGVTQSPTHLIKTRGQQATLRCSPISGHTSVYWYQQALGLGLQFLLWYDEGEERNRGNFPPRFSGRQFPNYSSELNVNALELEDSALYLCASSTYLASGATGELFFGEGSRLTVL.